The 16 T cell receptor beta chains in this list originate from one sample, sequenced in a study of PD-1 blockade in classical Hodgkin lymphoma. This table comes from immunoSEQ multiplex PCR, and its TCRdb copy is limited to in-frame clones, with some not included. The sample shows around 46,000 clones, nearly 90% of them seen only once. The time point is: cycle 4 day 1 (C4D1), after more than five weeks of nivolumab. The patients all showed relapse after autologous stem cell transplantation, while their brentuximab vedotin exposure varied. Sequencing was performed on peripheral blood mononuclear cells (PBMCs), taken before the fourth cycle of nivolumab. Receptors originate from a human donor with classical Hodgkin lymphoma.

This sequence joins TRBV7-9 and TRBJ2-3; 8 nucleotides match TRBD1. Trimming at V came to 4 bases and at J to 8 bases, leaving 11 bases not matched to a gene. This CDR3 is built from 15 residues. Germline V gene data show CDR1 as SEHNR and CDR2 as FQNEAQ (reference sequence). Here the CDR3 DNA reads TGTGCCAGCAGCTCGAGATCCTCAGGGGGCGCTACGCAGTATTTT. Translation gives CASSSRSSGGATQYF.

This chain uses TRBV6-5 with TRBJ1-4; no clear D. V was cut by 6 bases and J by 5 bases, with 13 bases left in between. CDR3 length: 14 amino acids. Germline CDR1 is MNHEY and CDR2 is SVGAGI. This CDR3 reads CASSPGHWNEKLFF. The CDR3 DNA reads as TGTGCCAGCAGCCCGGGCCATTGGAATGAAAAACTGTTTTTT.

The chain's CDR3 is CASSLSTDTQYF. In nucleotides, the CDR3 is TGTGCCAGCAGCTTGTCGACAGATACGCAGTATTTT. The chain recombines TRBV13 with TRBJ2-3; D not resolved. Germline CDR1 reads PRHDT; CDR2 reads FYEKMQ (reference sequence). Trimming removed 3 bases at V and 3 bases at J, with 4 bases between. The CDR3 loop spans 12 amino acids. Based on the CDR3 plus reference TRBV13 and TRBJ2-3, the full variable domain is AAGVIQSPRHLIKEKRETATLKCYPIPRHDTVYWYQQGPGQDPQFLISFYEKMQSDKGSIPDRFSAQQFSDYHSELNMSSLELGDSALYFCASSLSTDTQYFGPGTRLTVL.

The chain recombines TRBV6-5 with TRBJ2-7; no clear D. From germline, CDR1 is MNHEY and CDR2 SVGAGI. There are 11 residues in the CDR3. Trimming left V 2 bases short and J 11 bases short, with 10 bases between. CDR3: CASSYGTSKYF. CDR3 bases: TGTGCCAGCAGTTACGGTACGAGCAAGTACTTC.

The chain has TRBV5-4 and TRBJ2-5; the match to TRBD2 covers 7 bases. CDR1 and CDR2 from the germline V gene are SGHNT and YYREEE (reference sequence). J was trimmed by 7 bases and V by 4 bases; bases with no gene match: 7. The CDR3 contains 13 residues. The CDR3 sequence is CASSAAGDGTQYF. The CDR3 DNA follows: TGTGCCAGCAGCGCGGCGGGGGATGGGACCCAGTACTTC. Full variable domain (rest looked up from reference TRBV5-4 and TRBJ2-5): ETGVTQSPTHLIKTRGQQVTLRCSSQSGHNTVSWYQQALGQGPQFIFQYYREEENGRGNFPPRFSGLQFPNYSSELNVNALELDDSALYLCASSAAGDGTQYFGPGTRLLVL.

The chain combines TRBV28 with TRBJ2-7; a weak D match, TRBD1 (6 bases). Deletions cut 1 base from V and 5 bases from J, with 12 bases between. This CDR3 is built from 14 residues. Germline CDR1 reads MDHEN; CDR2 reads SYDVKM. The CDR3 sequence: CASSLSTGNDEQYF. DNA of the CDR3: TGTGCCAGCAGTTTATCTACAGGGAATGACGAGCAGTACTTC. Complete variable domain (other parts from reference TRBV28 and TRBJ2-7): DVKVTQSSRYLVKRTGEKVFLECVQDMDHENMFWYRQDPGLGLRLIYFSYDVKMKEKGDIPEGYSVSREKKERFSLILESASTNQTSMYLCASSLSTGNDEQYFGPGTRLTVT.

The chain couples TRBV18 to TRBJ1-4; 8 bases line up with TRBD1. Germline CDR1 is KGHSH and CDR2 is LQKENI. The CDR3 covers 15 residues. Unmatched junction bases numbered 5, after V lost 4 bases and J lost 4 bases. The CDR3 nucleotides read TGTGCCAGCTCACGGGGACAGGCCATTAATGAAAAACTGTTTTTT. This codes for CASSRGQAINEKLFF.

As DNA, the CDR3 is TGTGCCAGCAGCGCGTACCAAAGTGGGGAGACCCAGTACTTC. Translation: CASSAYQSGETQYF. The chain joins TRBV5-4 to TRBJ2-5, with D unresolved. The CDR3 contains 14 residues. The germline V gene has CDR1 SGHNT and CDR2 YYREEE (reference sequence). V lost 4 bases, J lost 5 bases, and 15 bases lay in between.

The gene calls are TRBV2 and TRBJ1-4, with 9 bases lining up with TRBD1. V trimming: 3 bases; J trimming: 7 bases; junction bases outside the gene matches: 6. CDR3 length: 15 residues. Germline V gene data show CDR1 as SNHLY and CDR2 as FYNNEI. This CDR3 is CASSDNRGQGEKLFF. The DNA of the CDR3 is TGTGCCAGCAGTGACAACAGGGGGCAGGGTGAAAAACTGTTTTTT. Full variable domain (outside the CDR3, taken from reference TRBV2 and TRBJ1-4): EPEVTQTPSHQVTQMGQEVILRCVPISNHLYFYWYRQILGQKVEFLVSFYNNEISEKSEIFDDQFSVERPDGSNFTLKIRSTKLEDSAMYFCASSDNRGQGEKLFFGSGTQLSVL.

The chain uses TRBV7-6 and TRBJ2-7; tentatively, D is TRBD1 (6 bases). This CDR3 region has 15 residues. Per the germline V gene, CDR1 is SGHVS and CDR2 is FNYEAQ. The V end was cut by 0 bases, the J end by 2 bases, with 11 bases between. CDR3: CASSLASGQPYEQYF. The DNA for the CDR3 is TGTGCCAGCAGCTTAGCGTCCGGACAGCCCTACGAGCAGTACTTC.

The rearrangement joins TRBV28 to TRBJ2-1, with 8 bases fitting TRBD2. The CDR3 covers 16 residues. Germline values: CDR1 MDHEN, CDR2 SYDVKM. V shed 9 bases, J shed 0 bases, and the junction held 10 bases outside the gene matches. The CDR3 nucleotides read TGTGCCAGTAGGTTCTTAGCGGGGAGCTCCTACAATGAGCAGTTCTTC. Its protein is CASRFLAGSSYNEQFF.

The rearrangement uses TRBV10-3 and TRBJ2-1; 9 nucleotides line up with TRBD2. Unmatched junction bases numbered 5, after V lost 6 bases and J lost 5 bases. The germline gives CDR1 ENHRY, CDR2 SYGVKD. The CDR3 covers 14 residues. The CDR3 nucleotides are TGTGCCATCAGGGGGACTAGCTGGAACAATGAGCAGTTCTTC. Its protein product is CAIRGTSWNNEQFF.

This chain uses TRBV21-1 with TRBJ1-4. TRBV21-1 is classified as a pseudogene. The CDR3 spans 19 residues. CDR3 sequence: CASSSRGSPTVATNEKLFF. The CDR3, as DNA: TGTGCCAGCAGCTCAAGAGGGTCCCCAACAGTTGCAACTAATGAAAAACTGTTTTTT.

The rearrangement joins TRBV7-3 to TRBJ2-7, with 8 bases fitting TRBD1. J gave up 1 base and V 5 bases, and 16 bases lay outside the gene matches. From germline, CDR1 is SGHTA and CDR2 FQGTGA. CDR3 length: 18 residues. The CDR3 here is CASSTQGARTPLSYEQYF. CDR3 nucleotides: TGTGCCAGCAGCACCCAGGGGGCGAGGACTCCTCTTTCCTACGAGCAGTACTTC.

The gene calls are TRBV5-1 and TRBJ2-1; TRBD2 agrees at 8 bases. Unmatched junction bases numbered 7, after V lost 2 bases and J lost 6 bases. CDR3 length: 15 amino acids. Germline V CDR1 and CDR2: SGHRS, YFSETQ. CDR3 amino acids: CASSFYPSGRNEQFF. The CDR3 DNA reads as TGCGCCAGCAGCTTCTACCCTAGCGGGCGCAATGAGCAGTTCTTC. Variable domain in full (rest from reference TRBV5-1 and TRBJ2-1): KAGVTQTPRYLIKTRGQQVTLSCSPISGHRSVSWYQQTPGQGLQFLFEYFSETQRNKGNFPGRFSGRQFSNSRSEMNVSTLELGDSALYLCASSFYPSGRNEQFFGPGTRLTVL.

The chain carries TRBV11-3 and TRBJ2-1; the match to TRBD2 covers 10 bases. V trimming: 0 bases; J trimming: 5 bases; junction bases outside the gene matches: 1. Germline V CDR1 and CDR2: SGHNT, YENEEA. CDR3 length equals 15 residues. CDR3 sequence reads: CASSLELAGHNEQFF. In DNA form, the CDR3 reads TGTGCCAGCAGCTTAGAACTAGCGGGACACAATGAGCAGTTCTTC. The whole variable domain, remainder taken from reference TRBV11-3 and TRBJ2-1, is EAGVVQSPRYKIIEKKQPVAFWCNPISGHNTLYWYLQNLGQGPELLIRYENEEAVDDSQLPKDRFSAERLKGVDSTLKIQPAELGDSAVYLCASSLELAGHNEQFFGPGTRLTVL.